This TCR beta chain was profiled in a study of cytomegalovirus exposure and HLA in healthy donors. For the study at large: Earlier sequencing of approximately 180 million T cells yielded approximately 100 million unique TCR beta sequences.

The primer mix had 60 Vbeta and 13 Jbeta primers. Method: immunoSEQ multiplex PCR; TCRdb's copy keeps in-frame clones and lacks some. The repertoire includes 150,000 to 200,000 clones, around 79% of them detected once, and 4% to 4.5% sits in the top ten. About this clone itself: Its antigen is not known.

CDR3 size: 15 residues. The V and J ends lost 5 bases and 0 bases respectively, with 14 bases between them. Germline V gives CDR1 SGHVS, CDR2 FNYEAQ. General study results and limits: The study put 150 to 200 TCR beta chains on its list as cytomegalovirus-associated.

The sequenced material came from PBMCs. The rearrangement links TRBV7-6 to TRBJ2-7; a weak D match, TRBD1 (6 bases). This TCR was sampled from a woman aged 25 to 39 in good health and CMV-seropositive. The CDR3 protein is CASSPGGRGSYEQYF. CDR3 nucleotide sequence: TGTGCCAGCAGCCCCGGTGGCAGGGGCTCCTACGAGCAGTACTTC.